A single TCR beta chain is shown here with its context. Its antigen is not identified. In the PCR, 60 Vbeta and 13 Jbeta primers were used. Using immunoSEQ multiplex PCR, the repertoire was profiled, and TCRdb retains in-frame clones only, with some absent. The data contain about 91,000 clones, 60% to 65% of them seen just once; the ten biggest clones take up roughly 2%. Germline V gene data show CDR1 as MNHNY and CDR2 as SVGAGI (reference sequence). The CDR3 loop spans 13 amino acids. V was cut by 5 bases and J by 4 bases, with 9 bases left in between. This entry is derived from a study of cytomegalovirus exposure and HLA in healthy donors. Overall study: Clustering assigned approximately 79% of the 350 to 400 genotyped donors to the Caucasian-associated ancestry cluster.

Findings and caveats of the study: Reportedly, cytomegalovirus status was diagnosed with high sensitivity and specificity.

Sequencing used PBMCs. The chain employs TRBV6-6 and TRBJ1-5; D is unclear. The receptor was isolated from a human donor in good health. The CDR3 region has the DNA TGTGCCAGCAGTAAAACAGATAATCAGCCCCAGCATTTT. Protein: CASSKTDNQPQHF.